A single sample is the source of the 28 T cell receptor beta chains below, sequenced in a study of T-cell reconstitution after alpha-beta-depleted transplantation in children. During its preparation, the TCRbeta library received unique molecular identifiers. TCRdb recomputed calls from the PCR reads with MiXCR, one row per CDR3 protein. The sample consists of 670,000 or so distinct CDR3 sequences, around 13% of them appearing once. The input for sequencing was PBMCs, taken before TCRalphabeta/CD19-depleted stem cell transplant. The source is a girl aged 2-10 years with congenital amegakaryocytic thrombocytopenia, due to receive a stem cell transplant.

V usage is TRBV18 and J usage is TRBJ2-7; D gene ambiguous. V gave up 3 bases and J gave up 4 bases, with 7 bases separating them. CDR3 length equals 12 residues. Per germline, CDR1 KGHSH and CDR2 LQKENI. The CDR3 nucleotides are TGTGCCAGCTCACCGTGGGAATACGAGCAGTACTTC. As protein: CASSPWEYEQYF.

The chain combines TRBV5-1 with TRBJ2-5; 7 positions match TRBD2. CDR3 length: 13 amino acids. Trimming took 4 bases from V and 5 from J; bases not matched to a gene: 5. Germline V lookup: CDR1 SGHRS, CDR2 YFSETQ. Here the CDR3 DNA reads TGCGCCAGCAGCGTTGGACTAGAGGAGACCCAGTACTTC. Protein: CASSVGLEETQYF.

This clonotype was recorded many times. In DNA form, the CDR3 reads TGTGCCACCAAAGGCGGGGACTCCTACAATGAGCAGTTCTTC. This gives the protein CATKGGDSYNEQFF. V usage is TRBV15 and J usage is TRBJ2-1; D is perhaps TRBD2 (6 bases). Germline V CDR1 and CDR2: LNHNV, YYDKDF (reference sequence). V was shortened by 7 bases and J by 0 bases, with 10 bases between the two germline ends. This CDR3 comprises 14 residues.

This clonotype was counted many times. CDR3 in DNA: TGCGCCAGCAGCCAAGTCCTAGCGGGAGTGTATGAGCAGTTCTTC. This codes for CASSQVLAGVYEQFF. The chain joins TRBV4-1 to TRBJ2-1, with TRBD2 matching over 10 bases. CDR3 length: 15 amino acids. With V trimmed by 1 base and J by 8 bases, 5 bases remained unmatched. Germline CDR1 MGHRA, CDR2 YSYEKL.

This clonotype appeared a few times. This sequence joins TRBV15 and TRBJ2-7; 9 nucleotides agree with TRBD1. Germline trimming cut 3 bases from V and 5 bases from J; bases unmatched to any gene: 2. The CDR3 contains 13 residues. Germline-derived CDR1 and CDR2 are LNHNV and YYDKDF (reference sequence). CDR3 loop: CATSRDRGNEQYF. The CDR3 DNA reads as TGTGCCACCAGCAGGGACAGGGGCAACGAGCAGTACTTC.

In this sample, this clonotype turned up a few times. The chain uses TRBV5-5 and TRBJ2-1, with D unclear. The ends were cut back, 6 bases at V and 9 bases at J, with 16 bases in the middle. The CDR3 extends over 13 amino acids. Germline CDR1 SGHKS, CDR2 YYEKEE (reference sequence). CDR3 nucleotides: TGTGCCAGCAACTCCGACCGCAACCTTGAGCAGTTCTTC. Translation: CASNSDRNLEQFF.

This clonotype was seen more than once but under ten times. The chain recombines TRBV12-3 or TRBV12-4 with TRBJ2-3; 9 bases are a match to TRBD2. With V trimmed by 8 bases and J by 5 bases, 8 bases remained unmatched. This CDR3 has 14 amino acids. The CDR3 is CASRRGGRVDTQYF. The CDR3 region has the DNA TGTGCCAGCCGACGGGGCGGGAGGGTAGATACGCAGTATTTT.

The chain is built from TRBV20-1 and TRBJ2-3; perhaps D is TRBD1 or TRBD2 (5 bases each). The CDR3 is made up of 11 amino acids. V dropped 4 bases and J dropped 14 bases, with 16 bases sitting between them. Germline V gene lookup returns CDR1 DFQATT and CDR2 SNEGSKA (reference sequence). The CDR3 reads CSANGSPGRYF. The CDR3 DNA sequence: TGCAGTGCTAATGGCTCACCAGGGAGGTATTTT.

This clonotype was recorded many times. This chain links TRBV5-1 with TRBJ2-5; TRBD1 is a possible D gene (6 bases). The CDR3 totals 14 residues. With 7 bases removed from V and 1 base from J, the gap between germline ends came to 14 bases. Germline CDR1 reads SGHRS; CDR2 reads YFSETQ. The CDR3 region has the DNA TGCGCCAGCCAGACTGGGACAACCCAAGAGACCCAGTACTTC. The encoded protein is CASQTGTTQETQYF.

This clonotype was counted between two and nine times. This chain uses TRBV11-2 with TRBJ2-3; 8 bases are shared with TRBD2. Unmatched junction bases numbered 7, after V lost 0 bases and J lost 2 bases. CDR3 length: 17 amino acids. The V gene's germline CDR1 is SGHAT and CDR2 FQNNGV. The CDR3 reads CASSLDSWGLVTDTQYF. The CDR3 DNA reads TGTGCCAGCAGCTTAGATTCTTGGGGACTAGTCACAGATACGCAGTATTTT.

This clonotype has a count of ten or more. The chain uses TRBV5-1 and TRBJ1-1; D uncertain. The V end lost 1 base, the J end lost 7 bases, and 14 bases lay between the germline ends. CDR1 is SGHRS, CDR2 YFSETQ, per germline. The CDR3 runs 14 residues. CDR3 sequence reads: CASSLNPKSGEAFF. The CDR3 bases are TGCGCCAGCAGCTTGAACCCGAAGTCGGGTGAAGCTTTCTTT.

This clonotype has a handful of counts. The chain is built from TRBV20-1 and TRBJ2-5, with a tentative D call TRBD2 (7 bases). V was shortened by 3 bases and J by 2 bases, with 13 bases between the two germline ends. Germline assignment: CDR1 DFQATT and CDR2 SNEGSKA (reference sequence). The CDR3 runs to 14 residues. The CDR3 DNA sequence: TGCAGTGCTAGCTGGGGGGGCCGTCAAGAGACCCAGTACTTC. Translating it yields CSASWGGRQETQYF.

This clonotype came up many times. This chain connects TRBV3-1 to TRBJ2-1, with D uncertain. The germline V gene has CDR1 LGHDT and CDR2 YNNKEL (reference sequence). This CDR3 has 14 amino acids. Trimming took off 0 bases at V and 3 bases at J, with 6 bases between the two ends. The CDR3 nucleotides read TGTGCCAGCAGCCAAGATAAGCGCTACAATGAGCAGTTCTTC. The encoded protein is CASSQDKRYNEQFF.

This clonotype showed up many times. This rearrangement joins TRBV12-3 or TRBV12-4 to TRBJ1-1, with D perhaps matching TRBD1 (5 bases). Trimming removed 2 bases at V and 1 base at J, with 8 bases between. CDR3 size: 14 residues. DNA for the CDR3: TGTGCCAGCAGTTTATCGGGGGGGAACACTGAAGCTTTCTTT. Translating it yields CASSLSGGNTEAFF.

This clonotype was counted ten times or more. This chain links TRBV29-1 with TRBJ2-5, with D possibly called TRBD1 or TRBD2 (5 bases each). CDR3 size: 13 residues. Trimming took 7 bases from V and 5 from J, leaving 17 bases between them. Per the germline V gene, CDR1 is SQVTM and CDR2 is ANQGSEA. The CDR3 DNA is TGCAGCGGTGGGACCCTTCCGATGGAGACCCAGTACTTC. This translates into CSGGTLPMETQYF.

This clonotype was recorded many times. The chain couples TRBV5-1 to TRBJ2-1; 12 nucleotides line up with TRBD2. Germline trimming cut 0 bases from V and 5 bases from J; bases unmatched to any gene: 6. The CDR3 extends over 17 amino acids. Germline-derived CDR1 and CDR2 are SGHRS and YFSETQ. Here the CDR3 DNA reads TGCGCCAGCAGCTTGGCTAGCGGGAGGGGAAGGAACAATGAGCAGTTCTTC. This encodes CASSLASGRGRNNEQFF. The complete variable domain, with remaining parts taken from reference TRBV5-1 and TRBJ2-1, reads KAGVTQTPRYLIKTRGQQVTLSCSPISGHRSVSWYQQTPGQGLQFLFEYFSETQRNKGNFPGRFSGRQFSNSRSEMNVSTLELGDSALYLCASSLASGRGRNNEQFFGPGTRLTVL.

This clonotype was detected ten times or more. This sequence joins TRBV4-1 and TRBJ2-1; 10 bases line up with TRBD2. CDR3 length equals 15 residues. J gave up 6 bases and V 4 bases, and 6 bases lay outside the gene matches. CDR1 is MGHRA and CDR2 is YSYEKL in the germline V gene. In nucleotides, the CDR3 is TGCGCCAGCAGCCCAGGACTAGCGGCAACCAATGAGCAGTTCTTC. As protein: CASSPGLAATNEQFF.

This clonotype has more than one count but fewer than ten. CDR3 DNA sequence: TGCAGCGCGGGGACAGGGTCCTACAATGAGCAGTTCTTC. This gives the protein CSAGTGSYNEQFF. The V gene is TRBV29-1, the J gene TRBJ2-1; 9 nucleotides match TRBD1. V lost 7 bases to trimming and J lost 1 base; unmatched junction nucleotides: 2. Germline V gene sequence: CDR1 SQVTM, CDR2 ANQGSEA. The CDR3 length is 13 residues.

This clonotype was seen once. The chain uses TRBV24-1 and TRBJ2-1; 13 bases line up with TRBD2. The germline CDR1 and CDR2 sequences are KGHDR and SFDVKD. Trimming removed 4 bases from V and 8 bases from J; junction bases left unmatched: 10. This CDR3 is built from 17 residues. CDR3 loop: CATSDGLAGASSDEQFF. The CDR3 DNA reads as TGTGCCACCAGTGACGGACTAGCGGGAGCGAGTAGCGATGAGCAGTTCTTC.

This clonotype was picked up a small number of times. This rearrangement joins TRBV7-9 to TRBJ1-1; D uncertain. V gave up 4 bases and J gave up 0 bases, with 12 bases separating them. Germline CDR1 is SEHNR and CDR2 is FQNEAQ (reference sequence). The CDR3 spans 15 residues. CDR3 coding DNA: TGTGCCAGCAGCTCGAGGGTGGGGATGAACACTGAAGCTTTCTTT. Translating it yields CASSSRVGMNTEAFF. Combining the CDR3 with reference TRBV7-9 and TRBJ1-1 gives the whole variable domain DTGVSQNPRHKITKRGQNVTFRCDPISEHNRLYWYRQTLGQGPEFLTYFQNEAQLEKSRLLSDRFSAERPKGSFSTLEIQRTEQGDSAMYLCASSSRVGMNTEAFFGQGTRLTVV.

This clonotype was picked up many times. The chain couples TRBV11-2 to TRBJ2-1, with 7 positions matching TRBD2. The CDR3 contains 14 residues. CDR1 SGHAT and CDR2 FQNNGV come from the germline V gene. Losses at the gene ends were 3 bases for V and 8 bases for J; bases not matched to a gene: 7. The DNA for the CDR3 is TGTGCCAGCAGCTTGGGTGGAGGGAGGGATGAGCAGTTCTTC. Residues: CASSLGGGRDEQFF.

This clonotype was picked up a small number of times. The rearrangement links TRBV5-1 to TRBJ2-2; TRBD2 is a possible D gene (6 bases). CDR1 and CDR2 from the germline V gene are SGHRS and YFSETQ. Trimming removed 0 bases from V and 4 bases from J, with 13 bases in between. The CDR3 spans 16 residues. The chain's CDR3 is CASSLVGRAGTGELFF. DNA for the CDR3: TGCGCCAGCAGCTTGGTGGGGAGAGCGGGCACCGGGGAGCTGTTTTTT.

The gene calls are TRBV5-1 and TRBJ2-5, with 7 bases matching TRBD2. The CDR3 extends over 14 amino acids. Trimming cost V 2 bases and J 4 bases; bases outside gene matches: 5. The V gene's germline CDR1 is SGHRS and CDR2 YFSETQ. The CDR3 here is CASSFGLVRETQYF. The CDR3 DNA reads TGCGCCAGCAGCTTCGGACTAGTCCGAGAGACCCAGTACTTC.

V is TRBV20-1 and J is TRBJ1-2; weak D call: TRBD1 (6 bases). V was cut by 0 bases and J by 4 bases, with 18 bases left in between. The CDR3 loop spans 16 amino acids. The germline V gene has CDR1 DFQATT and CDR2 SNEGSKA (reference sequence). This chain's CDR3 is CSARDSLTGSPYGYTF. CDR3 sequence (DNA): TGCAGTGCTAGAGATTCTCTGACAGGCTCCCCCTATGGCTACACCTTC.

This clonotype came up many times. V and J are TRBV6-2 or TRBV6-3 and TRBJ2-5, with D tentatively TRBD1 (5 bases). V dropped 4 bases and J dropped 7 bases, with 10 bases sitting between them. The germline CDR1 and CDR2 sequences are MNHEY and SVGEGT. This CDR3 contains 12 residues. The DNA for the CDR3 is TGTGCCAGCAGTTGGGAAGGGGTGACCCAGTACTTC. It translates to CASSWEGVTQYF.

J is TRBJ2-3 and V is TRBV28; TRBD2 matches 11 bases. The germline CDR1 and CDR2 sequences are MDHEN and SYDVKM. J was trimmed by 5 bases and V by 6 bases; bases with no gene match: 13. The length of the CDR3 is 17 residues. In DNA, the CDR3 is TGTGCCAGCAGCCAGTGGAGTAGCGGGAGGGCTGGAGATACGCAGTATTTT. It codes for CASSQWSSGRAGDTQYF.

This chain links TRBV2 with TRBJ2-1; D ambiguous. Trimming pared 2 bases from V and 3 bases from J, leaving 11 bases between. The CDR3 has 15 amino acids. Germline V gives CDR1 SNHLY, CDR2 FYNNEI. The CDR3 loop reads CASSELAEYYNEQFF. The CDR3 DNA reads as TGTGCCAGCAGTGAATTGGCAGAATACTACAATGAGCAGTTCTTC.

This clonotype was counted many times. This chain links TRBV12-3 or TRBV12-4 with TRBJ2-7, with 9 bases matching TRBD2. This CDR3 comprises 14 residues. The V segment lost 5 bases and the J segment 9 bases; nucleotides outside the gene matches: 11. CDR3 nucleotides: TGTGCCAGCAGTCCTTCGGGACTAGCTAAGGGGCAGTACTTC. Residues: CASSPSGLAKGQYF.